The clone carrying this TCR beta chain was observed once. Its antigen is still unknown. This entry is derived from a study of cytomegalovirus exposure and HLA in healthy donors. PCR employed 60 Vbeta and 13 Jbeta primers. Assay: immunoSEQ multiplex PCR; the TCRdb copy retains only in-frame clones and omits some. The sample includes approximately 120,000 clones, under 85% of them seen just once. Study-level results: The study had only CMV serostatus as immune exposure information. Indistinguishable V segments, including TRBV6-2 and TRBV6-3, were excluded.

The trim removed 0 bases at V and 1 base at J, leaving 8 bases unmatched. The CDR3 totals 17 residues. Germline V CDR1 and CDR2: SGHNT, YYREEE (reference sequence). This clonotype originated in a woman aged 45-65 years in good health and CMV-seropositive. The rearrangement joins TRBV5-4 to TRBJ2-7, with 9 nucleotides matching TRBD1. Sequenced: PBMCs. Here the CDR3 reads CASSLGGTGSRSYEQYF. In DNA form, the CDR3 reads TGTGCCAGCAGCTTGGGGGGGACAGGGAGTCGGTCCTACGAGCAGTACTTC. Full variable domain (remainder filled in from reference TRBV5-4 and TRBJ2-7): ETGVTQSPTHLIKTRGQQVTLRCSSQSGHNTVSWYQQALGQGPQFIFQYYREEENGRGNFPPRFSGLQFPNYSSELNVNALELDDSALYLCASSLGGTGSRSYEQYFGPGTRLTVT.